This T cell receptor (beta chain) was captured by sequencing in a study of neoadjuvant anti-PD-1 for oral cavity cancer. Study conclusions and caveats: TCR analyses covered only a few patients per response group. PBMC Gini-index clonality exceeded responders' in non-responders post-nivolumab.

About this clone itself: Its antigen is undetermined.

Some clones are missing from TCRdb's copy, which holds only in-frame ones; the method was immunoSEQ multiplex PCR. Altogether roughly 15,000 clones are present, about 70% being singletons, with the ten largest covering around 2.5%. The germline V gene encodes CDR1 MNHNS and CDR2 SASEGT. V was cut by 2 bases and J by 1 base, with 6 bases left in between. The CDR3 sequence is 14 residues long. The chain uses TRBV6-1 and TRBJ1-5; a possible D gene is TRBD1 (5 bases). The source was PBMCs, collected before nivolumab (anti-PD-1) treatment. The clonotype comes from a person aged 40-85 years with oral cavity squamous cell carcinoma. CDR3 in amino acids: CASSENRSNQPQHF. As DNA, the CDR3 is TGTGCCAGCAGTGAAAACAGGAGCAATCAGCCCCAGCATTTT.